The 25 T cell receptor beta chains given below trace back to one sample, sequenced in a study of T-cell reconstitution after alpha-beta-depleted transplantation in children. It was with unique molecular identifiers that the TCRbeta library was prepared. TCRdb independently ran MiXCR on the PCR reads; one entry per CDR3 protein. The sample yields about 600,000 distinct CDR3 sequences, over 9.5% seen once. The material was PBMCs from the stem cell graft donor, obtained from the stem cell graft. The receptors derive from a human donor who donated a stem cell graft to a child with acute myeloid leukemia.

This chain links TRBV6-9 with TRBJ2-1; 13 bases are shared with TRBD2. The germline V gene encodes CDR1 MNHGY and CDR2 SVAAGI. The CDR3 runs 17 residues. V gave up 6 bases and J gave up 3 bases; unmatched junction bases: 8. The CDR3 coding sequence is TGTGCCAGCAGACCGGGACTAGCGGGATGGGGCTACAATGAGCAGTTCTTC. It translates to CASRPGLAGWGYNEQFF.

The chain links TRBV5-1 to TRBJ1-4; D not resolved. The CDR3 loop spans 14 amino acids. Trimming removed 4 bases from V and 5 bases from J, with 12 bases in between. CDR1 and CDR2 (germline): SGHRS, YFSETQ. The chain's CDR3 is CASSPAGKNEKLFF. The CDR3 DNA reads TGCGCCAGCAGCCCTGCTGGGAAAAATGAAAAACTGTTTTTT.

This clonotype has ten or more counts. This chain connects TRBV20-1 to TRBJ1-5; 7 nucleotides agree with TRBD1. CDR1 is DFQATT, CDR2 SNEGSKA, per germline (reference sequence). This CDR3 spans 18 amino acids. J lost 2 bases, V lost 5 bases, and 18 bases had no gene match. The CDR3 is CSAARSDRLGGRNQPQHF. The CDR3 nucleotides read TGCAGTGCTGCACGATCGGACAGGTTGGGGGGGCGCAATCAGCCCCAGCATTTT.

This clonotype showed up just once. The chain recombines TRBV5-1 with TRBJ2-3, with a weak D call TRBD2 (5 bases). The CDR3 is made up of 16 amino acids. The germline CDR1 and CDR2 sequences are SGHRS and YFSETQ. Trimming took 0 bases from V and 0 from J, leaving 11 bases between them. In DNA form, the CDR3 reads TGCGCCAGCAGCTTGGGGGCTAGCCGTAGCACAGATACGCAGTATTTT. Its translation: CASSLGASRSTDTQYF.

This chain links TRBV20-1 with TRBJ2-3; 9 bases are a match to TRBD2. Per germline, CDR1 DFQATT and CDR2 SNEGSKA (reference sequence). The CDR3 runs to 18 residues. Trimming cost V 0 bases and J 6 bases; bases outside gene matches: 16. CDR3 sequence reads: CSARDLVGAGGPPDTQYF. CDR3 nucleotides: TGCAGTGCTAGAGATTTGGTGGGGGCGGGAGGGCCACCTGATACGCAGTATTTT.

This clonotype was seen repeatedly, ten times or more. This chain joins TRBV12-3 or TRBV12-4 and TRBJ1-1, with 7 bases matching TRBD1. This CDR3 has 12 residues. Unmatched junction bases numbered 1, after V lost 3 bases and J lost 6 bases. For the CDR3, the DNA is TGTGCCAGCAGTTTCAGGGGGGCTGAAGCTTTCTTT. Translating it yields CASSFRGAEAFF.

The CDR3 spells CASSLSDWSGADSEQYF. The CDR3 DNA follows: TGCGCCAGCAGCTTGAGTGATTGGTCCGGAGCCGATTCCGAGCAGTACTTC. This rearrangement joins TRBV5-1 to TRBJ2-7; the D is unclear. Germline V gene sequence: CDR1 SGHRS, CDR2 YFSETQ. This CDR3 is 17 amino acids long. Deletions cut 1 base from V and 6 bases from J, with 23 bases between.

This clonotype was counted many times. This rearrangement joins TRBV5-1 to TRBJ1-1; D is unresolved. Germline V gives CDR1 SGHRS, CDR2 YFSETQ. The germline V and J ends were trimmed by 0 bases and 5 bases, with 14 bases remaining between them. The CDR3 spans 15 residues. DNA of the CDR3: TGCGCCAGCAGCTTGGGCTGGATGGGCGAGACTGAAGCTTTCTTT. This translates into CASSLGWMGETEAFF.

This clonotype has at least ten counts. The V call is TRBV20-1, the J call TRBJ2-7; D is perhaps TRBD2 (5 bases). CDR1 and CDR2 from the germline V gene are DFQATT and SNEGSKA (reference sequence). The CDR3 contains 14 residues. Trimming took 2 bases from V and 5 from J, leaving 16 bases between them. The CDR3 sequence: CSARYDTSRHEQYF. Here the CDR3 DNA reads TGCAGTGCTAGATACGACACTAGTAGGCACGAGCAGTACTTC.

This clonotype has more than one count but fewer than ten. V and J are TRBV29-1 and TRBJ2-7; D gene unclear. Germline CDR1 is SQVTM and CDR2 is ANQGSEA. Trimming stripped 3 bases from V and 6 bases from J, with 12 bases between. The CDR3 totals 12 residues. CDR3 sequence (DNA): TGCAGCGTTGAGTCGATGGTTGGCGAGCAGTACTTC. It yields the protein CSVESMVGEQYF.

This clonotype was detected a few times. CDR3 sequence: CSARGVLLAVTDTQYF. The CDR3 region has the DNA TGCAGTGCTAGGGGGGTTTTACTAGCGGTCACAGATACGCAGTATTTT. The gene calls are TRBV20-1 and TRBJ2-3, with TRBD2 matching 8 bases. The germline gives CDR1 DFQATT, CDR2 SNEGSKA (reference sequence). Trimming removed 3 bases from V and 2 bases from J; junction bases left unmatched: 10. The CDR3 has 16 amino acids.

Concerning this clonotype itself: The final CDR3 position lacks the conserved phenylalanine or tryptophan, pointing to a likely read error. V usage is TRBV5-5 and J usage is TRBJ1-1, with no clear D. The CDR3 consists of 16 residues. Looked up from germline, CDR1 is SGHKS and CDR2 is YYEKEE (reference sequence). V lost 1 base to trimming and J lost 0 bases, with 13 bases between them. CDR3 protein: CASSLSEPAMNTEAFC. CDR3 sequence (DNA): TGTGCCAGCAGCTTGTCAGAGCCGGCTATGAACACTGAAGCTTTCTGT.

At least ten counts were recorded for this clonotype. This chain uses TRBV28 with TRBJ1-2; 8 bases match TRBD1. CDR1 and CDR2 from the germline V gene are MDHEN and SYDVKM. CDR3 length: 13 residues. J gave up 4 bases and V 3 bases, and 1 base lay outside the gene matches. This CDR3 is CASSLGQAYGYTF. The CDR3 DNA follows: TGTGCCAGCAGTTTGGGACAGGCCTATGGCTACACCTTC.

The V gene is TRBV30, the J gene TRBJ1-2; no clear D. CDR3 length equals 13 residues. V was clipped by 3 bases and J by 4 bases, with 12 bases between them. The germline gives CDR1 GTSNPN, CDR2 SVGIG (reference sequence). The CDR3 DNA reads as TGTGCCTGGAGGGCGGATAGGCTCTATGGCTACACCTTC. Amino acid sequence: CAWRADRLYGYTF.

This clonotype has more than one count but fewer than ten. CDR3 region: CASSAVTQGYTF. CDR3 nucleotides: TGTGCCAGCAGCGCCGTAACCCAGGGCTACACCTTC. The V and J genes are TRBV9 and TRBJ1-2; D is undetermined. This CDR3 comprises 12 residues. Trimming pared 3 bases from V and 8 bases from J, leaving 11 bases between. Germline CDR1 reads SGDLS; CDR2 reads YYNGEE.

The chain carries TRBV9 and TRBJ2-7, with 7 bases that match TRBD1. The CDR3 spans 15 residues. After removal of 0 bases from V and 5 bases from J, the junction contained 8 bases not matched to a gene. Germline values: CDR1 SGDLS, CDR2 YYNGEE. The CDR3 sequence is CASSVAPGGSDEQYF. The CDR3 region has the DNA TGTGCCAGCAGCGTAGCCCCAGGGGGTTCAGACGAGCAGTACTTC.

The chain employs TRBV19 and TRBJ2-7; 10 bases are a match to TRBD2. Germline V lookup: CDR1 LNHDA, CDR2 SQIVND (reference sequence). The CDR3 extends over 14 amino acids. With V trimmed by 5 bases and J by 4 bases, 5 bases remained unmatched. The CDR3 bases are TGTGCCAGTAGTTCCACAGCGGGAGGGTACGAGCAGTACTTC. Protein sequence: CASSSTAGGYEQYF.

This clonotype has only a few counts. This chain links TRBV19 with TRBJ2-6, with unresolved D. The germline gives CDR1 LNHDA, CDR2 SQIVND (reference sequence). CDR3 length: 16 amino acids. Trimming removed 5 bases from V and 0 bases from J, with 11 bases in between. In DNA form, the CDR3 reads TGTGCCAGTAGTGTCAACCTAGGCTCTGGGGCCAACGTCCTGACTTTC. As protein: CASSVNLGSGANVLTF.

This clonotype has at least ten counts. DNA for the CDR3: TGTGCCAGCAGCTTAGCGAAGTCCCAGGGTGAGCAGTTCTTC. This gives the protein CASSLAKSQGEQFF. V gene TRBV7-2 combines with J gene TRBJ2-1; D perhaps matches TRBD1 (5 bases). The germline V and J ends were trimmed by 0 bases and 9 bases, with 12 bases remaining between them. Germline assignment: CDR1 SGHTA and CDR2 FQGNSA. The CDR3 has 14 amino acids.

V and J are TRBV5-1 and TRBJ2-7; 11 positions agree with TRBD2. The CDR3 sequence is 14 residues long. Trimming took 4 bases from V and 6 from J; bases not matched to a gene: 6. CDR1 is SGHRS and CDR2 is YFSETQ in the germline V gene. The CDR3 region has the DNA TGCGCCAGCAGCGTAGCGGGAGGGCCGGTCGAGCAGTACTTC. It specifies CASSVAGGPVEQYF.

At least ten counts were recorded for this clonotype. The V gene is TRBV6-2 or TRBV6-3, the J gene TRBJ2-1; D possibly uses TRBD1 or TRBD2 (5 bases each). The CDR3 runs 17 residues. The germline CDR1 and CDR2 sequences are MNHEY and SVGEGT. The V end lost 10 bases, the J end lost 0 bases, and 22 bases lay between the germline ends. The CDR3 bases are TGTGCCACCCAAGAGGGGTTGGCGGACCGCTCCTACAATGAGCAGTTCTTC. It specifies CATQEGLADRSYNEQFF.

Only a few counts were recorded for this clonotype. The V gene is TRBV4-2, the J gene TRBJ2-2; D gene unclear. The CDR3 runs to 14 residues. Germline lookup yields CDR1 LGHNA and CDR2 YNFKEQ. Trimming took 3 bases from V and 1 from J, leaving 6 bases between them. The DNA of the CDR3 is TGTGCCAGCAGCCAGGAGATGAACACCGGGGAGCTGTTTTTT. Its protein is CASSQEMNTGELFF.

This clonotype has a single count. A much larger clone lies a single base off, so this may be a read error. V and J are TRBV7-2 and TRBJ2-1, with D tentatively TRBD1 (6 bases). Trimming pared 6 bases from V and 8 bases from J, leaving 11 bases between. The CDR3 contains 12 residues. Germline lookup yields CDR1 SGHTA and CDR2 FQGNSA. The CDR3 DNA is TGTGCCAGCAGGCTACAGGGAGATGAGCAGTTCTTC. Its protein product is CASRLQGDEQFF. The variable domain in full, with the rest retrieved from reference TRBV7-2 and TRBJ2-1, is GAGVSQSPSNKVTEKGKDVELRCDPISGHTALYWYRQSLGQGLEFLIYFQGNSAPDKSGLPSDRFSAERTGGSVSTLTIQRTQQEDSAVYLCASRLQGDEQFFGPGTRLTVL.

The chain combines TRBV30 with TRBJ1-3; D may be TRBD1 (5 bases). Trimming took off 0 bases at V and 4 bases at J, with 7 bases between the two ends. This CDR3 spans 13 amino acids. The germline V gene encodes CDR1 GTSNPN and CDR2 SVGIG (reference sequence). DNA for the CDR3: TGTGCCTGGAGTGTCGCAGGGGGAAACACCATATATTTT. Protein product: CAWSVAGGNTIYF.

This rearrangement joins TRBV18 to TRBJ2-3; D is uncertain. In germline, CDR1 is KGHSH, CDR2 LQKENI. The CDR3 extends over 14 amino acids. Trimming cost V 2 bases and J 1 base, with 7 bases left between them. In DNA, the CDR3 is TGTGCCAGCTCACCAGTCGAGGGCACAGATACGCAGTATTTT. Amino acids: CASSPVEGTDTQYF.